The present entry profiles one T cell receptor beta chain with its context. The antigen is undetermined. TCRdb's table, derived via immunoSEQ multiplex PCR, lists solely in-frame clones and lacks some. Here the sample spans some 150,000 clones, more than 70% being singletons. This entry is derived from a study of cytomegalovirus exposure and HLA in healthy donors. Whole-study findings and limits: The study put around 180 TCR beta chains on its list as cytomegalovirus-associated.

Unmatched junction bases numbered 15, after V lost 7 bases and J lost 1 base. The CDR3 covers 18 residues. Per the germline V gene, CDR1 is SNHLY and CDR2 is FYNNEI. The source of this sequence is a man between 18 and 29 years old in good health and CMV-seronegative. The sequenced material came from PBMCs. V usage is TRBV2 and J usage is TRBJ2-7, with TRBD1 matching 11 bases. In nucleotides, the CDR3 is TGTGCCAGCATCCGAGACTTGGACAGGGGGCTTACTTCCTACGAGCAGTACTTC. Protein: CASIRDLDRGLTSYEQYF.